One sample yielded the 25 T cell receptor beta chains listed below, sequenced in a study of cytomegalovirus exposure and HLA in healthy donors. The table came from immunoSEQ multiplex PCR; TCRdb's copy has only in-frame clones and leaves some out. Here the sample spans tens of thousands of clones, roughly 90% being singletons. Material for sequencing was PBMCs. The receptor set was obtained from a woman between 18 and 29 years old in good health and CMV-seronegative.

The chain recombines TRBV2 with TRBJ2-1, with 10 bases identical to TRBD1. The CDR3 runs 14 residues. Germline values: CDR1 SNHLY, CDR2 FYNNEI. The ends lost 8 bases at V and 4 bases at J; junction bases unmatched: 5. CDR3 protein: CASGRDRGYNEQFF. The CDR3 nucleotides read TGTGCCAGCGGCCGGGACAGGGGTTACAATGAGCAGTTCTTC. Full variable domain (outside the CDR3, taken from reference TRBV2 and TRBJ2-1): EPEVTQTPSHQVTQMGQEVILRCVPISNHLYFYWYRQILGQKVEFLVSFYNNEISEKSEIFDDQFSVERPDGSNFTLKIRSTKLEDSAMYFCASGRDRGYNEQFFGPGTRLTVL.

This chain joins TRBV18 and TRBJ2-5; D is possibly TRBD2 (6 bases). The V gene lost 3 bases and the J gene lost 5 bases, with 16 bases spanning the gap. Germline CDR1 is KGHSH and CDR2 is LQKENI. This CDR3 comprises 15 residues. CDR3 in amino acids: CASSPRETRGETQYF. Here the CDR3 DNA reads TGTGCCAGCTCACCCAGGGAAACTCGGGGGGAGACCCAGTACTTC.

This clone was observed once. The rearrangement links TRBV7-2 to TRBJ1-2; D gene unclear. This CDR3 spans 14 amino acids. The V gene lost 3 bases and the J gene lost 7 bases, with 15 bases spanning the gap. The V gene's germline CDR1 is SGHTA and CDR2 FQGNSA. The DNA for the CDR3 is TGTGCCAGCAGCTTGATCCCGAATCCACTTGGCTACACCTTC. Translation: CASSLIPNPLGYTF.

This chain uses TRBV27 with TRBJ2-1; 7 positions match TRBD2. V gave up 6 bases and J gave up 4 bases; unmatched junction bases: 6. Germline V gene lookup returns CDR1 MNHEY and CDR2 SMNVEV (reference sequence). The CDR3 is 14 residues long. For the CDR3, the DNA is TGTGCCAGCAGATTGGGGGGGGGATACAATGAGCAGTTCTTC. Amino acid sequence: CASRLGGGYNEQFF.

The chain combines TRBV19 with TRBJ1-1, with D possibly matching TRBD1 (5 bases). Germline V CDR1 and CDR2: LNHDA, SQIVND (reference sequence). Trimming shortened V by 10 bases and J by 0 bases, and 15 bases separated the two germline ends. This CDR3 contains 14 residues. The CDR3 spells CATTPGQLNTEAFF. Written as DNA, the CDR3 is TGTGCCACCACCCCCGGACAACTGAACACTGAAGCTTTCTTT.

The rearrangement joins TRBV15 to TRBJ2-7; 7 bases are a match to TRBD2. Per the germline V gene, CDR1 is LNHNV and CDR2 is YYDKDF (reference sequence). With 3 bases clipped from V and 2 bases from J, the junction kept 4 bases outside the gene matches. The CDR3 runs 14 residues. DNA of the CDR3: TGTGCCACCAGCAGGTCGGGACTACCCTACGAGCAGTACTTC. It encodes CATSRSGLPYEQYF. The entire variable domain, with the rest obtained from reference TRBV15 and TRBJ2-7, is as follows: DAMVIQNPRYQVTQFGKPVTLSCSQTLNHNVMYWYQQKSSQAPKLLFHYYDKDFNNEADTPDNFQSRRPNTSFCFLDIRSPGLGDTAMYLCATSRSGLPYEQYFGPGTRLTVT.

This chain links TRBV5-4 with TRBJ2-7; 12 nucleotides line up with TRBD1. V trimming: 4 bases; J trimming: 6 bases; junction bases outside the gene matches: 11. Germline loops: CDR1 SGHNT, CDR2 YYREEE (reference sequence). This CDR3 is built from 16 residues. This CDR3 is CASSLKTGQGALEQYF. The CDR3 nucleotides read TGTGCCAGCAGCCTGAAAACGGGACAGGGGGCTCTCGAGCAGTACTTC.

The chain has TRBV30 and TRBJ1-5; TRBD1 might be the D (5 bases). The germline V gene encodes CDR1 GTSNPN and CDR2 SVGIG (reference sequence). The ends were cut back, 1 base at V and 0 bases at J, with 16 bases in the middle. CDR3 length: 17 amino acids. CDR3 in amino acids: CAWSDTSFGGSNQPQHF. The CDR3 nucleotides are TGTGCCTGGAGTGATACCTCATTCGGGGGTAGCAATCAGCCCCAGCATTTT.

This clone was counted a few times. The rearrangement uses TRBV7-6 and TRBJ2-7, with TRBD1 identical over 9 bases. V lost 4 bases, J lost 6 bases, and 10 bases stayed unmatched. CDR1 SGHVS and CDR2 FNYEAQ come from the germline V gene. The CDR3 contains 15 residues. CDR3 residues: CASSSPRDRASEQYF. The CDR3 nucleotides are TGTGCCAGCAGCTCGCCGAGGGACAGGGCCTCCGAGCAGTACTTC.

The rearrangement links TRBV2 to TRBJ1-1, with D unresolved. Germline V gene data show CDR1 as SNHLY and CDR2 as FYNNEI. The germline V and J ends were trimmed by 4 bases and 0 bases, with 12 bases remaining between them. The CDR3 totals 15 residues. CDR3 sequence reads: CASSVYSIMNTEAFF. For the CDR3, the DNA is TGTGCCAGCAGTGTTTACTCCATAATGAACACTGAAGCTTTCTTT.

The chain is built from TRBV5-4 and TRBJ1-1; 7 nucleotides match TRBD1. Germline V gene lookup returns CDR1 SGHNT and CDR2 YYREEE (reference sequence). Trimming cost V 4 bases and J 0 bases; bases outside gene matches: 3. The CDR3 loop spans 14 amino acids. CDR3 nucleotide sequence: TGTGCCAGCAGCGGGGGACAGATGAACACTGAAGCTTTCTTT. This codes for CASSGGQMNTEAFF.

Only a few counts were recorded for this clone. This chain joins TRBV2 and TRBJ2-5; no firm D call. The CDR3 has 14 residues. Trimming stripped 2 bases from V and 1 base from J, with 8 bases between. Germline CDR1 SNHLY, CDR2 FYNNEI. CDR3 in amino acids: CASSESYSQETQYF. DNA for the CDR3: TGTGCCAGCAGTGAATCGTACAGCCAAGAGACCCAGTACTTC.

The V and J genes are TRBV9 and TRBJ2-7; possible D gene TRBD2, 5 bases. Germline V CDR1 and CDR2: SGDLS, YYNGEE. The CDR3 sequence is 12 residues long. V shed 4 bases and J shed 4 bases, with 9 bases lying between them. This CDR3 is CASSSGGYEQYF. The CDR3 region has the DNA TGTGCCAGCAGCTCCGGAGGTTACGAGCAGTACTTC.

The chain is built from TRBV11-2 and TRBJ2-7, with D possibly being TRBD1 (6 bases). The V gene's germline CDR1 is SGHAT and CDR2 FQNNGV. CDR3 length: 15 amino acids. Trimming shortened V by 1 base and J by 3 bases, and 13 bases separated the two germline ends. This CDR3 is CASSLVTGEFYEQYF. The CDR3 DNA reads TGTGCCAGCAGCTTAGTGACAGGAGAATTCTACGAGCAGTACTTC.

CDR3 residues: CSASSTGGQYF. Written as DNA, the CDR3 is TGCAGTGCTAGCTCGACAGGGGGGCAGTACTTC. The gene calls are TRBV20-1 and TRBJ2-7; 9 bases are a match to TRBD1. Germline loops: CDR1 DFQATT, CDR2 SNEGSKA (reference sequence). This CDR3 region has 11 residues. The V gene end was trimmed by 3 bases and the J gene end by 9 bases; junction bases not matched to a gene: 3.

This clone was counted only a few times. The V gene is TRBV4-1, the J gene TRBJ2-1; 7 nucleotides match TRBD2. J gave up 5 bases and V 1 base, and 11 bases lay outside the gene matches. Germline CDR1 and CDR2: MGHRA and YSYEKL. CDR3 length: 17 residues. CDR3 nucleotides: TGCGCCAGCAGCCAAGGCTCTTGGCTAGCGGCAAACAATGAGCAGTTCTTC. It encodes CASSQGSWLAANNEQFF.

This clone has a single count. This chain links TRBV7-3 with TRBJ2-5; 7 bases map to TRBD2. The CDR3 length is 13 residues. Losses at the gene ends were 8 bases for V and 4 bases for J; bases not matched to a gene: 7. Germline CDR1 SGHTA, CDR2 FQGTGA. CDR3 loop: CASGPSGGETQYF. In nucleotides, the CDR3 is TGTGCCAGCGGGCCATCGGGAGGAGAGACCCAGTACTTC.

The chain links TRBV5-1 to TRBJ2-1; 11 nucleotides line up with TRBD2. Per the germline V gene, CDR1 is SGHRS and CDR2 is YFSETQ. The CDR3 is 15 amino acids. Trimming cost V 0 bases and J 6 bases; bases outside gene matches: 2. Here the CDR3 DNA reads TGCGCCAGCAGCTTGGAACTAGCGGGGGCCAATGAGCAGTTCTTC. It translates to CASSLELAGANEQFF.

The table lists this clone with a few counts. The chain couples TRBV10-1 to TRBJ1-1; 7 bases match TRBD1. V shed 2 bases, J shed 7 bases, and the junction held 4 bases outside the gene matches. CDR3 length: 13 amino acids. The germline CDR1 and CDR2 sequences are WNHNN and SYGVQD (reference sequence). The CDR3 sequence is CASSEQQGNEAFF. The CDR3 coding sequence is TGCGCCAGCAGTGAGCAACAGGGGAATGAAGCTTTCTTT.

This sequence joins TRBV5-1 and TRBJ1-2, with D possibly TRBD1 on 5 matching bases. V dropped 5 bases and J dropped 5 bases, with 13 bases sitting between them. This CDR3 has 13 amino acids. Germline CDR1 SGHRS, CDR2 YFSETQ. In DNA form, the CDR3 reads TGCGCCAGCAGTCATCAGGGAGGGTATGGCTACACCTTC. Translating it yields CASSHQGGYGYTF.

The chain employs TRBV11-1 and TRBJ2-7; TRBD1 matches at 7 bases. This CDR3 comprises 15 residues. V shed 0 bases, J shed 0 bases, and the junction held 2 bases outside the gene matches. Germline V gene sequence: CDR1 SGHAT, CDR2 FQDESV (reference sequence). The CDR3 coding sequence is TGTGCCAGCAGCTTAGCGTGGGACAGCTCCTACGAGCAGTACTTC. Encoded protein: CASSLAWDSSYEQYF.

Here the CDR3 reads CASSQPEGVDTDTQYF. The DNA for the CDR3 is TGTGCCAGCAGCCAACCCGAGGGGGTCGACACAGATACGCAGTATTTT. This sequence joins TRBV14 and TRBJ2-3, with D perhaps matching TRBD1 (6 bases). V was trimmed by 2 bases and J by 2 bases, leaving 14 bases between them. This CDR3 is built from 16 residues. Germline assignment: CDR1 SGHDN and CDR2 FVKESK.

About this clone: In the same sample, other DNA sequences code for this CDR3. The chain has TRBV11-2 and TRBJ2-2, with D unresolved. CDR1 SGHAT and CDR2 FQNNGV come from the germline V gene. V dropped 1 base and J dropped 4 bases, with 4 bases sitting between them. The CDR3 runs 13 residues. The CDR3 protein is CASSLVGTGELFF. The CDR3 coding sequence is TGTGCCAGCAGCTTAGTCGGCACCGGGGAGCTGTTTTTT.

The gene calls are TRBV4-3 and TRBJ1-5; D call uncertain. CDR3 size: 17 residues. Germline lookup yields CDR1 LGHNA and CDR2 YSLEER. The V end was cut by 0 bases, the J end by 2 bases, with 14 bases between. In DNA form, the CDR3 reads TGCGCCAGCAGCCAAGATTATGGAACAGAACGCAATCAGCCCCAGCATTTT. Its translation: CASSQDYGTERNQPQHF.

This clone was detected only once. The chain couples TRBV5-1 to TRBJ2-7, with TRBD1 identical over 7 bases. This CDR3 has 14 amino acids. Germline CDR1 reads SGHRS; CDR2 reads YFSETQ. The trim removed 4 bases at V and 0 bases at J, leaving 4 bases unmatched. The CDR3 region has the DNA TGCGCCAGCAGCCTAAGGGACAGCTCCTACGAGCAGTACTTC. It codes for CASSLRDSSYEQYF.